The present TCR beta chain was sequenced within a study of cytomegalovirus exposure and HLA in healthy donors. Points from the study as a whole: The likely origin of a cluster of highly shared sequence variants was a sequencing artifact.

PCR primers comprised 60 Vbeta and 13 Jbeta primers. Generated by immunoSEQ multiplex PCR, the TCRdb table keeps only in-frame clones and is missing some. The sample includes some 120,000 clones, roughly two thirds of them seen just once. With regard to this clone: The antigen is undetermined.

V shed 0 bases and J shed 8 bases, with 6 bases lying between them. Germline-derived CDR1 and CDR2 are SGHRS and YFSETQ. The CDR3 loop spans 12 amino acids. Material for sequencing was PBMCs. This chain connects TRBV5-1 to TRBJ2-4; D perhaps matches TRBD1 (5 bases). This TCR was sampled from a man aged 30 to 39 in good health and CMV-seropositive. CDR3 sequence reads: CASSLEGDIQYF. DNA of the CDR3: TGCGCCAGCAGCTTGGAAGGGGACATTCAGTACTTC.